The sequence of this T cell receptor (beta chain) was determined in a study of cytomegalovirus exposure and HLA in healthy donors. Study-level points and caveats: There were a few CMV-associated chains whose specificity for CMV antigens was confirmed in vitro.

With respect to this clone: As yet, its antigen is unknown.

It was with 60 Vbeta and 13 Jbeta primers that the PCR ran. Assay: immunoSEQ multiplex PCR; the TCRdb copy retains only in-frame clones and omits some. Of some 160,000 clones listed, 80% to 90% were seen once; the top ten hold around 2.5%. Germline CDR1 is MDHEN and CDR2 is SYDVKM. Trimming stripped 5 bases from V and 2 bases from J, with 21 bases between. CDR3 size: 18 residues. Sequencing was done on a sample of PBMCs. The sequence derives from a boy younger than 10 in good health and CMV-seronegative. This rearrangement joins TRBV28 to TRBJ2-2; D perhaps matches TRBD1 (6 bases). CDR3 bases: TGTGCCAGCAGTCGCATCGCCAACAGGGTTACTAACACCGGGGAGCTGTTTTTT. Amino acids: CASSRIANRVTNTGELFF.